The 25 T cell receptor beta chains in this list originate from one sample, sequenced in a study of identical twins. TCRdb independently ran MiXCR on the 5' RACE reads; one entry per CDR3 protein. The sample holds about 530,000 distinct CDR3 sequences, around 15% seen once. The same sample was also used in a study of yellow fever vaccine responses in identical twins.

Sequencing was done on a sample of CD4+ T cells sorted from blood. These receptors originate from a woman aged 18-35 years in good health.

This clonotype was seen more than once but under ten times. The rearrangement uses TRBV25-1 and TRBJ1-4; 8 bases agree with TRBD1. J gave up 6 bases and V 6 bases, and 12 bases lay outside the gene matches. The length of the CDR3 is 16 residues. Germline CDR1 reads MGHDK; CDR2 reads SYGVNS. The CDR3 DNA reads as TGTGCCAGCAGCCTACTGAGGGCAGGGGGCGATGAAAAACTGTTTTTT. It is translated as CASSLLRAGGDEKLFF.

This clonotype was observed a few times. At one end the junction does not follow the germline gene, possibly because of a read error. The V gene is TRBV29-1, the J gene TRBJ2-1; 11 bases line up with TRBD2. This CDR3 comprises 14 residues. Germline V gene lookup returns CDR1 SQVTM and CDR2 ANQGSEA. The CDR3 DNA sequence: TGCAGCGTTGCGAAAGCCACTAGCGGGGGCGGTTTGGTCTTC. Its translation: CSVAKATSGGGLVF.

This clonotype came up a few times. The rearrangement joins TRBV29-1 to TRBJ2-7; D gene unclear. This CDR3 is built from 13 residues. Germline CDR1 and CDR2: SQVTM and ANQGSEA. The V gene lost 7 bases and the J gene lost 2 bases, with 15 bases spanning the gap. In DNA form, the CDR3 reads TGCAGCGCCAGACCGACACTTCCCTACGAGCAGTACGTC. This sequence encodes CSARPTLPYEQYV.

The chain is built from TRBV12-3 or TRBV12-4 and TRBJ2-1, with D unresolved. CDR3 size: 16 residues. Trimming shortened V by 4 bases and J by 0 bases, and 13 bases separated the two germline ends. CDR3 loop: CASSWNAGGSYNEQFF. DNA of the CDR3: TGTGCCAGCAGTTGGAACGCCGGTGGCTCCTACAATGAGCAGTTCTTC.

In this sample, this clonotype turned up a few times. The CDR3: CASSGKAGGVFNEQFF. CDR3 DNA sequence: TGTGCCAGCAGCGGTAAAGCGGGGGGGGTATTCAATGAGCAGTTCTTC. The chain employs TRBV7-3 and TRBJ2-1, with 10 positions matching TRBD2. Losses at the gene ends were 5 bases for V and 6 bases for J; bases not matched to a gene: 10. CDR3 length: 16 residues. CDR1 and CDR2 from the germline V gene are SGHTA and FQGTGA.

This clonotype was seen a few times. The chain combines TRBV7-2 with TRBJ1-1; weak D call: TRBD1 (5 bases). V lost 6 bases, J lost 1 base, and 18 bases lay in between. The CDR3 extends over 16 amino acids. CDR1 is SGHTA and CDR2 is FQGNSA in the germline V gene. CDR3 sequence reads: CASRLIPHGGNTEAFF. The CDR3 nucleotides read TGTGCCAGCAGATTAATACCCCATGGGGGGAACACTGAAGCTTTCTTT.

This chain connects TRBV6-6 to TRBJ1-2, with D uncertain. V was trimmed by 6 bases and J by 3 bases, leaving 5 bases between them. The CDR3 is 11 residues long. Germline-derived CDR1 and CDR2 are MNHNY and SVGAGI (reference sequence). The CDR3 DNA sequence: TGTGCCAGCAGCCCGGACTATGGCTACACCTTC. It yields the protein CASSPDYGYTF.

This clonotype was found a few times. This sequence joins TRBV3-1 and TRBJ2-2; 13 positions agree with TRBD2. V was pared by 4 bases and J by 3 bases, with 5 bases of the junction left unmatched. Germline V CDR1 and CDR2: LGHDT, YNNKEL (reference sequence). The CDR3 has 17 amino acids. The chain's CDR3 is CASSPRTSGRDTGELFF. The CDR3 DNA sequence: TGTGCCAGCAGCCCAAGGACTAGCGGGAGAGACACCGGGGAGCTGTTTTTT.

V is TRBV28 and J is TRBJ2-1; TRBD1 matches 7 bases. The ends lost 5 bases at V and 7 bases at J; junction bases unmatched: 8. The CDR3 has 14 residues. Germline V gene data show CDR1 as MDHEN and CDR2 as SYDVKM. CDR3 sequence reads: CASSKTGTGNEQFF. The CDR3, as DNA: TGTGCCAGCAGTAAGACAGGGACCGGGAATGAGCAGTTCTTC. The full variable domain, in which reference TRBV28 and TRBJ2-1 provide the parts outside the CDR3, is DVKVTQSSRYLVKRTGEKVFLECVQDMDHENMFWYRQDPGLGLRLIYFSYDVKMKEKGDIPEGYSVSREKKERFSLILESASTNQTSMYLCASSKTGTGNEQFFGPGTRLTVL.

This clonotype has at least ten counts. The chain has TRBV6-5 and TRBJ1-2; D gene unclear. The CDR3 sequence is 14 residues long. Trimming shortened V by 4 bases and J by 5 bases, and 14 bases separated the two germline ends. CDR1 is MNHEY and CDR2 is SVGAGI in the germline V gene. The CDR3 sequence is CASSFSSSEYGYTF. The CDR3 bases are TGTGCCAGCAGTTTCTCCTCCTCAGAGTATGGCTACACCTTC.

This clonotype came up a few times. This chain joins TRBV20-1 and TRBJ2-7, with 9 bases lining up with TRBD2. The CDR3 spans 17 residues. The V gene's germline CDR1 is DFQATT and CDR2 SNEGSKA (reference sequence). Trimming took 1 base from V and 7 from J; bases not matched to a gene: 17. The CDR3, as DNA: TGCAGTGCTAGAGGGCTAGCGGGATTACAGGGCTCTGGGGAGCAGTACTTC. It is translated as CSARGLAGLQGSGEQYF.

This clonotype was seen only a few times. The chain is built from TRBV10-3 and TRBJ1-1, with D perhaps matching TRBD1 (6 bases). Per the germline V gene, CDR1 is ENHRY and CDR2 is SYGVKD. This CDR3 has 14 amino acids. V dropped 7 bases and J dropped 5 bases, with 17 bases sitting between them. The CDR3 is CAINAYRDGTEAFF. The CDR3 nucleotides read TGTGCCATCAACGCATACAGGGATGGGACTGAAGCTTTCTTT.

The V call is TRBV20-1, the J call TRBJ1-1; the D is unclear. Trimming stripped 3 bases from V and 1 base from J, with 9 bases between. The CDR3 runs to 13 residues. Germline CDR1 and CDR2: DFQATT and SNEGSKA (reference sequence). The CDR3 DNA is TGCAGTGCTAGGGATAGTAAGAACACTGAAGCTTTCTTT. It specifies CSARDSKNTEAFF.

The V gene is TRBV10-3, the J gene TRBJ2-7, with no clear D. V lost 2 bases and J lost 5, with 4 bases in between. This CDR3 is 11 amino acids long. Germline CDR1 ENHRY, CDR2 SYGVKD. This CDR3 is CAISERDEQYF. CDR3 DNA: TGTGCCATCAGTGAGCGTGACGAGCAGTACTTC.

There are a few counts of this clonotype. V is TRBV7-8 and J is TRBJ1-5, with a tentative D call TRBD1 (6 bases). Trimming shortened V by 5 bases and J by 6 bases, and 17 bases separated the two germline ends. Germline V gene lookup returns CDR1 SGHVS and CDR2 FQNEAQ. The CDR3 has 15 residues. CDR3 region: CASSPGLGAVQPQHF. The CDR3 nucleotides read TGTGCCAGCAGCCCCGGGCTGGGGGCAGTTCAGCCCCAGCATTTT.

This clonotype showed up just a few times. The J gene is TRBJ2-3, the V gene TRBV5-1; 8 nucleotides agree with TRBD2. With 5 bases clipped from V and 1 base from J, the junction kept 6 bases outside the gene matches. The CDR3 contains 15 residues. CDR1 is SGHRS and CDR2 is YFSETQ in the germline V gene. CDR3 sequence reads: CASRRAGGGTDTQYF. In DNA form, the CDR3 reads TGCGCCAGCAGACGGGCGGGAGGTGGCACAGATACGCAGTATTTT.

J is TRBJ2-2 and V is TRBV4-1; either TRBD1 or TRBD2 may supply D (5 bases each). The CDR3 sequence is 19 residues long. Germline V gene data show CDR1 as MGHRA and CDR2 as YSYEKL. Trimming left V 2 bases short and J 0 bases short, with 19 bases between. The CDR3 is CASSQFGGRPVANTGELFF. In DNA form, the CDR3 reads TGCGCCAGCAGCCAATTTGGGGGACGCCCAGTAGCGAACACCGGGGAGCTGTTTTTT.

This clonotype was found a few times. This chain uses TRBV10-3 with TRBJ2-6, with unresolved D. Trimming took 2 bases from V and 6 from J, leaving 14 bases between them. This CDR3 comprises 16 residues. The germline V gene has CDR1 ENHRY and CDR2 SYGVKD. As DNA, the CDR3 is TGTGCCATCAGTGAGCTGGGTTCCTCCGTGGCCAACGTCCTGACTTTC. This translates into CAISELGSSVANVLTF.

This clonotype has at least ten counts. The CDR3 loop reads CASSLSGQNNYGYTF. The CDR3 nucleotides are TGTGCCAGCAGTTTGTCGGGGCAAAATAACTATGGCTACACCTTC. The chain carries TRBV12-3 or TRBV12-4 and TRBJ1-2; D may be TRBD1 (5 bases). The V end was cut by 3 bases, the J end by 1 base, with 12 bases between. This CDR3 region has 15 residues.

This clonotype appeared a few times. The V call is TRBV12-3 or TRBV12-4, the J call TRBJ2-1; D not certain. With 3 bases removed from V and 13 bases from J, the gap between germline ends came to 10 bases. The CDR3 loop spans 11 amino acids. The CDR3 region is CASSFRTTQFF. The CDR3 DNA sequence: TGTGCCAGCAGTTTTCGCACTACTCAGTTCTTC.

This clonotype has a handful of counts. The chain carries TRBV5-1 and TRBJ2-3; a weak D match, TRBD2 (6 bases). CDR1 is SGHRS, CDR2 YFSETQ, per germline. The V end lost 4 bases, the J end lost 10 bases, and 16 bases lay between the germline ends. The CDR3 is made up of 13 amino acids. CDR3 DNA sequence: TGCGCCAGCAGCGGGGACTTCGCAGACCCGCAGTATTTT. Translation: CASSGDFADPQYF.

V gene TRBV29-1 combines with J gene TRBJ1-4; perhaps TRBD1 as D (5 bases). The CDR3 consists of 13 residues. Germline loops: CDR1 SQVTM, CDR2 ANQGSEA. With 4 bases removed from V and 6 bases from J, the gap between germline ends came to 12 bases. The CDR3 bases are TGCAGCGTTGTTTGGGGGTCTTATGAAAAACTGTTTTTT. Its translation: CSVVWGSYEKLFF.

The chain uses TRBV12-3 or TRBV12-4 and TRBJ2-2; D call uncertain. The ends were cut back, 6 bases at V and 5 bases at J, with 10 bases in the middle. The CDR3 runs to 13 residues. CDR3 bases: TGTGCCAGCAGCCGCGAGCTTACCGGGGAGCTGTTTTTT. It codes for CASSRELTGELFF.

The table lists this clonotype with a few counts. The chain is built from TRBV11-2 and TRBJ2-5, with 7 positions matching TRBD2. There are 15 residues in the CDR3. Germline V gene sequence: CDR1 SGHAT, CDR2 FQNNGV. The V gene end was trimmed by 4 bases and the J gene end by 2 bases; junction bases not matched to a gene: 7. CDR3 sequence (DNA): TGTGCCAGCAGCTCGGGGAGGACTAGACAAGAGACCCAGTACTTC. Translated, it gives CASSSGRTRQETQYF.

V gene TRBV20-1 combines with J gene TRBJ2-2; D gene unclear. The CDR3 has 12 residues. The V gene's germline CDR1 is DFQATT and CDR2 SNEGSKA (reference sequence). Deletions cut 8 bases from V and 0 bases from J, with 7 bases between. The CDR3 here is CSQTANTGELFF. CDR3 DNA: TGCAGTCAAACAGCGAACACCGGGGAGCTGTTTTTT.